This TCR beta chain was identified in a study of vaccination and CD4 T cells after COVID-19. Background on the study: A positive SARS-CoV-2 nasal swab PCR result was recorded for each convalescent patient; about nine were mild and one severe.

This CDR3 is 15 amino acids long. V gave up 4 bases and J gave up 8 bases; unmatched junction bases: 10. CDR1 MNHEY and CDR2 SMNVEV come from the germline V gene (reference sequence). This clonotype was observed a handful of times. The antigen is unknown. Specified treatment: roughly nine-day PBMC culture with coronavirus spike peptide pools or control peptides (ViraFEST assay). Oncomine TCR Beta short-read sequencing was applied to DNA from cultured CD4+ T cells. TCRdb passed the PCR reads through MiXCR, listing each CDR3 protein once. The data contain around 19,000 distinct CDR3 sequences, around two fifths of them singletons.

The sequence was collected from a human donor who had recovered from COVID-19. This chain links TRBV27 with TRBJ1-2; 10 nucleotides line up with TRBD1. The sequenced sample consisted of CD4+ T cells from blood, cultured in vitro. For the CDR3, the DNA is TGTGCCAGCAGTTACACCGACAGGGGGCGAAGCGGCTACACCTTC. It codes for CASSYTDRGRSGYTF.